These 2 T cell receptor beta chains came from one sample sequenced in a study of regulatory T cells in long-lasting Graves disease. Through Arm-PCR of CDR3 regions and iRepertoire HTBI primers, TCR beta libraries were built. TCRdb processed the multiplex PCR reads anew with MiXCR; each CDR3 protein has one entry. Of 400,000 to 500,000 distinct CDR3 sequences listed, roughly 22% are singletons. The time point: persistent/refractory GD, antithyroid drugs over 5 years with positive TRAb. RNA from PBMCs was the source of the TCR library. The sequencing here drew on peripheral blood mononuclear cells (PBMCs), taken when the disease was refractory, from a patient treated with antithyroid drugs. The receptors originated from a female donor with Graves disease.

Concerning this clonotype: Being one base from a much bigger clone, this may be a read error. The gene calls are TRBV20-1 and TRBJ1-2; D gene uncertain. CDR3 length: 10 residues. Germline V gene sequence: CDR1 DFQATT, CDR2 SNEGSKA (reference sequence). CDR3 amino acids: CSASAYGYAF. In DNA, the CDR3 is TGCAGTGCTAGTGCTTATGGCTACGCCTTC.

The chain joins TRBV20-1 to TRBJ2-5; possible D gene TRBD2, 6 bases. Trimming shortened V by 3 bases and J by 4 bases, and 18 bases separated the two germline ends. This CDR3 region has 15 residues. CDR1 and CDR2 from the germline V gene are DFQATT and SNEGSKA (reference sequence). The CDR3 reads CSARVSSGSPETQYF. CDR3 sequence (DNA): TGCAGTGCTAGGGTATCCAGCGGGTCCCCAGAGACCCAGTACTTC.